These 10 T cell receptor beta chains share one sample of origin, sequenced in a study of immune aging and cytomegalovirus after organ transplant. No antigen is known for these receptors. BD Rhapsody targeted mRNA and AbSeq chemistry was used for microwell cell capture and library preparation. One entry per CDR3 protein results from TCRdb running MiXCR on the single-cell sequencing reads. The sample contains approximately 22,000 distinct CDR3 sequences, approximately 40% of which appear only once. Stated time point: five sample-tagged time points from pre-transplant (day -1) to day 368 post-transplant, pooled. The source material was CMV peptide-activated CD4+ and CD8+ T cells sorted from blood, sampled at five time points, pooled. As to subset: sorted CD8+CD137+ and CD4+CD154+ T cells after approximately 12 h CMV IE-1 peptide stimulation. The receptor source for this set is a female donor who had a heart transplant and CMV viremia.

For this clonotype: Its ends do not fully match the called genes, so a read error is possible. V and J are TRBV19 and TRBJ2-6, with D perhaps TRBD1 or TRBD2 (5 bases each). The CDR3 has 16 residues. Germline V CDR1 and CDR2: LNHDA, SQIVND (reference sequence). The CDR3 is CARRELGGTGANVLTF. The CDR3 DNA reads TGTGCCAGAAGAGAGCTCGGAGGTACTGGGGCCAACGTCCTAACTTTC.

This chain joins TRBV7-8 and TRBJ2-1; tentatively, D is TRBD1 (5 bases). Deletions cut 5 bases from V and 0 bases from J, with 14 bases between. The CDR3 runs to 16 residues. Germline loops: CDR1 SGHVS, CDR2 FQNEAQ. CDR3 sequence: CASSPWTSSSYNEQFF. DNA for the CDR3: TGTGCCAGCAGCCCCTGGACATCGAGCTCCTACAATGAGCAGTTCTTC.

The rearrangement joins TRBV12-3 or TRBV12-4 to TRBJ2-3, with D possibly TRBD2 on 6 matching bases. Trimming took 5 bases from V and 4 from J, leaving 13 bases between them. The CDR3 sequence is 14 residues long. CDR3 amino acids: CASSLGGMADTQYF. The CDR3 DNA sequence: TGTGCCAGCAGTCTCGGCGGGATGGCAGATACGCAGTATTTT.

This chain uses TRBV6-4 with TRBJ2-3, with D perhaps TRBD1 (6 bases). CDR3 length equals 14 residues. Trimming pared 3 bases from V and 6 bases from J, leaving 13 bases between. The germline CDR1 and CDR2 sequences are MRHNA and SNTAGT. CDR3 in amino acids: CASSESITGDTQYF. The CDR3 DNA reads TGTGCCAGCAGTGAATCCATCACAGGGGATACGCAGTATTTT.

This clonotype was detected a few times. CDR3: CASSPPRRPYEQYF. In nucleotides, the CDR3 is TGCGCCAGCAGCCCCCCAAGGCGGCCCTACGAGCAGTACTTC. The V gene is TRBV4-1, the J gene TRBJ2-7; D uncertain. Germline values: CDR1 MGHRA, CDR2 YSYEKL. The CDR3 runs to 14 residues. Deletions cut 4 bases from V and 2 bases from J, with 12 bases between.

This clonotype was picked up many times. The rearrangement uses TRBV5-1 and TRBJ2-3; TRBD1 might be the D (6 bases). The CDR3 is 15 residues long. V dropped 4 bases and J dropped 7 bases, with 19 bases sitting between them. Germline values: CDR1 SGHRS, CDR2 YFSETQ. Here the CDR3 reads CASSLNAGVRNTQYF. In DNA form, the CDR3 reads TGCGCCAGCAGCCTGAATGCAGGGGTGAGGAATACGCAGTATTTT.

Sample share makes this clonotype medium-sized (0.01 to 0.1%). V is TRBV12-3 or TRBV12-4 and J is TRBJ1-4, with D unresolved. V was shortened by 5 bases and J by 3 bases, with 19 bases between the two germline ends. CDR3 length: 17 residues. Here the CDR3 reads CASSPSPGTAANEKLFF. CDR3 nucleotide sequence: TGTGCCAGCAGTCCCTCGCCCGGAACTGCGGCTAATGAAAAACTGTTTTTT.

This clonotype has more than one count but fewer than ten. This chain links TRBV11-2 with TRBJ2-7; weak D call: TRBD2 (6 bases). Germline assignment: CDR1 SGHAT and CDR2 FQNNGV. V dropped 3 bases and J dropped 4 bases, with 13 bases sitting between them. There are 14 residues in the CDR3. The CDR3 DNA reads TGTGCCAGCAGCTTTGCGCAGGGAGGATACGAGCAGTACTTC. This sequence encodes CASSFAQGGYEQYF.

J is TRBJ2-7 and V is TRBV12-3 or TRBV12-4; 8 bases fit TRBD2. The junction had 1 base not matched to a gene; V was cut back by 4 bases and J by 5 bases. There are 12 residues in the CDR3. In nucleotides, the CDR3 is TGTGCCAGCAGTTCGGGGGGGAACGAGCAGTACTTC. As protein: CASSSGGNEQYF.

This clonotype was counted ten times or more. V and J are TRBV12-3 or TRBV12-4 and TRBJ1-2, with TRBD1 matching over 8 bases. CDR3 length: 15 residues. J was trimmed by 5 bases and V by 4 bases; bases with no gene match: 9. Written as DNA, the CDR3 is TGTGCCAGCAGTTGGACAGGGCGCAACTGGTATGGCTACACCTTC. Translated: CASSWTGRNWYGYTF.